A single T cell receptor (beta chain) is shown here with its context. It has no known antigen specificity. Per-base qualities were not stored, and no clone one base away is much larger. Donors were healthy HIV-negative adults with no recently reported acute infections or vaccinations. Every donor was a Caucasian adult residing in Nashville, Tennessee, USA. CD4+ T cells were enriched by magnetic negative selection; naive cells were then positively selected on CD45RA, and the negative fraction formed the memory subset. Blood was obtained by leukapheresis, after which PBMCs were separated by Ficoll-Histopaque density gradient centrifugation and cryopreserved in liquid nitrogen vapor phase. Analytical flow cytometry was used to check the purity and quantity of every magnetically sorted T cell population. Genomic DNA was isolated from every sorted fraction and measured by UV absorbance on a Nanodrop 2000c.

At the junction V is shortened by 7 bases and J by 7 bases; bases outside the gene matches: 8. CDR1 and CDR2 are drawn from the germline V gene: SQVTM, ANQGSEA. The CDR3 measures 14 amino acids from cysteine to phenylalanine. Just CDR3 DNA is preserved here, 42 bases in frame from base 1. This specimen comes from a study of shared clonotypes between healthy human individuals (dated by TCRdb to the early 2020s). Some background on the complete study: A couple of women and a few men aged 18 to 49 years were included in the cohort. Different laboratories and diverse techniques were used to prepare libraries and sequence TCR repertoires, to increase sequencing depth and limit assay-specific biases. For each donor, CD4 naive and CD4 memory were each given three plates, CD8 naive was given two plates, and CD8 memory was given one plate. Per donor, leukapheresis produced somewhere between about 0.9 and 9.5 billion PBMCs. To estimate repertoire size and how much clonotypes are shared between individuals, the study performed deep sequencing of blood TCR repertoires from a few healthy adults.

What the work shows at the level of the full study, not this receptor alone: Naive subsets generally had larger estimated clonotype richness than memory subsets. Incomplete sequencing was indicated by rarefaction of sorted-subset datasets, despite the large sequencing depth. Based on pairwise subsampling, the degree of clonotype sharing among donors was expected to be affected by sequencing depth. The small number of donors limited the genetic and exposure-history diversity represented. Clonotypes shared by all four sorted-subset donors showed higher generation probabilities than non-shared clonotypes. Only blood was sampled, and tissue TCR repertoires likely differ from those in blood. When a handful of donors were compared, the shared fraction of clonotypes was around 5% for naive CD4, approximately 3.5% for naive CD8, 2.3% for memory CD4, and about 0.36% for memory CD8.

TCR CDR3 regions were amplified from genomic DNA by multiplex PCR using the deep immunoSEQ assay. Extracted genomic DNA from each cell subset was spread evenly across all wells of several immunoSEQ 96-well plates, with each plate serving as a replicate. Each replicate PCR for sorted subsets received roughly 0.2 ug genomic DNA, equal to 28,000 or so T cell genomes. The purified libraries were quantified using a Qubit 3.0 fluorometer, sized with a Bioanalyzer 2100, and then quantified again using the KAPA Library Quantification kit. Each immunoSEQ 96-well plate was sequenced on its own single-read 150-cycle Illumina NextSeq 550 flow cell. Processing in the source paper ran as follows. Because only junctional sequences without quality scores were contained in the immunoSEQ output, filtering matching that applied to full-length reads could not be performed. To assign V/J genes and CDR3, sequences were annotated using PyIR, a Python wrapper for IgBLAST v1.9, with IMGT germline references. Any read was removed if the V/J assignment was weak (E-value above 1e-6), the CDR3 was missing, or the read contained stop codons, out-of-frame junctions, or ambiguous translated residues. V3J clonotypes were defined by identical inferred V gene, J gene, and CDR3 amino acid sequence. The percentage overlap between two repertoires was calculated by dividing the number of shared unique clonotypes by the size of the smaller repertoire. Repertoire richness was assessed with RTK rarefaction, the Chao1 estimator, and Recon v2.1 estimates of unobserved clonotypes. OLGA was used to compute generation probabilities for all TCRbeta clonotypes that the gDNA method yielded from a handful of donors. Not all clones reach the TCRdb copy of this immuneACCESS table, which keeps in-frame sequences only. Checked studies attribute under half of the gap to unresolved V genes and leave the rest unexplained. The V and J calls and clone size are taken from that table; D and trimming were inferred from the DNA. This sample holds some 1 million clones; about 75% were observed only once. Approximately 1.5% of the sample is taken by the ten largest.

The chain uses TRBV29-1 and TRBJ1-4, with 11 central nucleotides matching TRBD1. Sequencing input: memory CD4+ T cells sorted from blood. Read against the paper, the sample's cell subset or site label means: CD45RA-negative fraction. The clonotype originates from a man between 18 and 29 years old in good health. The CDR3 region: CSANRDRGSEKLFF. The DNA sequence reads TGCAGCGCAAATAGGGACAGGGGGAGTGAAAAACTGTTTTTT.